This T cell receptor (beta chain) was sequenced for a study of Ad26.COV2.S vaccination and SARS-CoV-2 variants. Study conclusions and caveats: Vaccine recipients surpassed placebo recipients in spike-specific TCR breadth. Recipients of vaccine and of placebo showed similar breadth of their non-spike TCR repertoires.

As for treatment: 15 to 20 received Ad26.COV2.S at low or high dose, single or two shots; five or six received placebo; per-sample allocation not given. Specimen acquisition occurred on day 63 following the initial vaccine or placebo injection. Donation was by an adult aged 18-55 years who was in Boston. Profiled with immunoSEQ multiplex PCR; TCRdb holds only in-frame clones, not every one. This sample has 440,000 or so clones, with about nine tenths found just once. A word on this clone: Its cognate antigen is unknown. The same CDR3 also results from other DNA sequences found in this sample.

The clonotype was recovered from a person aged 18-60 years who received the Ad26.COV2.S COVID-19 vaccine or a placebo. The sequencing used peripheral blood, collected in a trial of Ad26.COV2.S vaccine versus placebo.

For the CDR3, the DNA is TGTGCCAGCTCACCGGGCAGCACCTACGAGCAGTACTTC. The encoded protein is CASSPGSTYEQYF. The chain uses TRBV18 and TRBJ2-7; D unresolved. Trimming shortened V by 3 bases and J by 2 bases, and 8 bases separated the two germline ends. In germline, CDR1 is KGHSH, CDR2 LQKENI. The CDR3 runs to 13 residues.